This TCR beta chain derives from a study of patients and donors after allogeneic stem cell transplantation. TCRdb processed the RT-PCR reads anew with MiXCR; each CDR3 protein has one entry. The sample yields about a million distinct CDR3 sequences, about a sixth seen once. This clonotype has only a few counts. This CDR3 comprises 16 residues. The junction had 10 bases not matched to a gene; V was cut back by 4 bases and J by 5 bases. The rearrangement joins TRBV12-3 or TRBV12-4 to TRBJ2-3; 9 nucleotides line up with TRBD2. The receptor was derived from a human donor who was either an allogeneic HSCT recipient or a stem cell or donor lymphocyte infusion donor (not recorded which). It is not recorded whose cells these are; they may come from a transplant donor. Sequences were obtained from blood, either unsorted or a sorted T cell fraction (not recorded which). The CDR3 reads CASSSPGTSSVDTQYF. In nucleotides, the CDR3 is TGTGCCAGCAGTTCGCCTGGGACTAGCAGCGTAGATACGCAGTATTTT.